The rows below give T cell receptor beta chains drawn from one sample of a study of T cell repertoires in cytomegalovirus infection. Which antigens these TCRs recognize remains unknown. TCRdb independently ran MiXCR on the reads; one entry per CDR3 protein. Among about 830,000 distinct CDR3 sequences listed, approximately 32% were seen once. The source material was cultured CD8+ T cells from PBMCs, sampled from culture after CMV antigen stimulation. These receptors came from a human donor in good health (CMV status not recorded). Some clones in this sample may be carry-over from other donors' samples. Each CDR3 is given with its conserved first and last residue. A D gene is named only where the DNA matches it firmly. Rows give clone size only sometimes, using once, few, many, or a class for an expanded clone.

- | TRBJ2-3 | TRBV13 | - | TGTGCCAGCAGCTCCCTCCAGGATCGCGCAGATACGCAGTATTTT | CASSSLQDRADTQYF
- | TRBJ2-1 | TRBV20-1 | - | TGCAGTGCTTATAGCGGTGAGCAGTTCTTC | CSAYSGEQFF
few | TRBJ2-1 | TRBV7-2 | - | TGTGCCAGCAGCTTTTATAATTGGGTCCAGGACAATGAGCAGTTCTTC | CASSFYNWVQDNEQFF
- | TRBJ2-5 | TRBV15 | - | TGTGTCACCAGCAGGGGAGTATTTTACGCGGGGGACCCACAAGAGACCCAGTACTTC | CVTSRGVFYAGDPQETQYF
many | TRBJ2-7 | TRBV25-1 | TRBD1 | TGTGCCAGCAGTGCGGAGACAGGGTTTTACGAGCAGTACTTC | CASSAETGFYEQYF
few | TRBJ1-1 | TRBV29-1 | - | TGCAGCGTTGCCTCGGCAGACTCGAACACTGAAGCTTTCTTT | CSVASADSNTEAFF
many | TRBJ2-1 | TRBV7-2 | - | TGTGCCAGCAGCTTCCAGGACTCCTACAATGAGCAGTTCTTC | CASSFQDSYNEQFF
few | TRBJ1-1 | TRBV4-1 | - | TGCGCCAGCAGCCCGATTTCGACAGGGAACACTGAAGCTTTCTTT | CASSPISTGNTEAFF
- | TRBJ1-1 | TRBV28 | - | TGTGCCTGCAGGGATTTTGAAGCTTTCTTT | CACRDFEAFF
- | TRBJ2-7 | TRBV14 | - | TGTGCCAGCAGCCAAGAATCGGGACTGAACTACGAGCAGTACTTC | CASSQESGLNYEQYF
once | TRBJ2-7 | TRBV6-5 | - | TGTGCCACTTCCGAAACAGGGCTCACCTACGAGCAGTACTTC | CATSETGLTYEQYF
few | TRBJ2-3 | TRBV27 | TRBD2 | TGTGCCAGCAGTGCCCTAGCGGGGGATACAGATACGCAGTATTTT | CASSALAGDTDTQYF
- | TRBJ2-1 | TRBV5-4 | - | TGTGCCAGCAGCTTGGACTGGCGGGACTACAATGAGCAGTTCTTC | CASSLDWRDYNEQFF
- | TRBJ2-1 | TRBV6-5 | - | TGTGCCAGCAGTTACCTAGGGAGCGCCAATGAGCAGTTCTTC | CASSYLGSANEQFF
- | TRBJ1-2 | TRBV7-8 | - | TGTGCCAGCTGGGGAGGACTCGATGGCTACACCTTC | CASWGGLDGYTF
- | TRBJ1-1 | TRBV7-9 | - | TGTGCCAGCAGCTCAACCTACACTGAAGCTTTCTTT | CASSSTYTEAFF
- | TRBJ2-3 | TRBV18 | - | TGTGCCAGCTTACGGTCCGACGAGGCCACAGATACGCAGTATTTT | CASLRSDEATDTQYF
- | TRBJ2-1 | TRBV7-6 | - | TGTGTCAGCGGGCATAGACAGTACAATGAGCAGTTCTTC | CVSGHRQYNEQFF
- | TRBJ2-1 | TRBV10-3 | - | TGTGCCATCAGCCGGGACAACTCCTACAATGAGCAGTTCTTC | CAISRDNSYNEQFF
few | TRBJ1-2 | TRBV6-2/TRBV6-3 | - | TGTGCCAGCAGTTACTCTGGCACGGTCTCGGCCTTC | CASSYSGTVSAF
- | TRBJ1-2 | TRBV27 | TRBD1 | TGTGCCAGCAGTGCAGACAGGGGAAACTATGGCTACACCTTC | CASSADRGNYGYTF
once | TRBJ2-1 | TRBV27 | - | TGTGCCAGCAGTGAAGGGGTAGCCTACAATGAGCAGTTCTTC | CASSEGVAYNEQFF